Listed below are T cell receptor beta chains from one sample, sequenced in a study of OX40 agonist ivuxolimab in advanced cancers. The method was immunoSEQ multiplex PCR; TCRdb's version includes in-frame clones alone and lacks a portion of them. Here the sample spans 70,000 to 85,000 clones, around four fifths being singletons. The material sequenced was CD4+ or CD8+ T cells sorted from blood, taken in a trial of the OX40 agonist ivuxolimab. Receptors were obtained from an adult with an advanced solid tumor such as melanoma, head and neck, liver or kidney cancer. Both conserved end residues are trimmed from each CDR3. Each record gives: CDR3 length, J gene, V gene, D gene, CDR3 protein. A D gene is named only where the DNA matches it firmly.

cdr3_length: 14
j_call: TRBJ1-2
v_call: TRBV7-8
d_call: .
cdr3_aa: ASSLEGLTFNYGYT

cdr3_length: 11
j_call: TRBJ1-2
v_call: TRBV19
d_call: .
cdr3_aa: AIGGIGDYGYT

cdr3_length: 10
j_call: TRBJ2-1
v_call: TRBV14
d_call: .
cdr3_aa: ASSWGANEQF

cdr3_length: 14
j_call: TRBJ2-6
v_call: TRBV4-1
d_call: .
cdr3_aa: ASSQDRGSGANVLT

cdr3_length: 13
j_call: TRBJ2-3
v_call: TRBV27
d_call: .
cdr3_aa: ASSFERPSSDTQY

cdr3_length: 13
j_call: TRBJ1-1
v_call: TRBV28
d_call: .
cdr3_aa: ASSRAGGENTEAF

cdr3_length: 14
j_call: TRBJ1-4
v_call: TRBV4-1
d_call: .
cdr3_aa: ASSQDWGGTDEKLF

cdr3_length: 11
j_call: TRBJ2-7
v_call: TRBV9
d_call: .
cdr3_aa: ASSVEARNEQY

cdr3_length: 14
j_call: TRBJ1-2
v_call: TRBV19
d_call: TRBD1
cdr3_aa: ASSMTDRPLPYGYT

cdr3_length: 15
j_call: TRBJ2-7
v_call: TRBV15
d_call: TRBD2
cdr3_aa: ATSDRGLAGDRYEQY